Listed below are T cell receptor beta chains from one sample, sequenced in a study of T cell responses to AZD1222 COVID-19 vaccine. Libraries were prepared by immunoSEQ multiplex PCR; TCRdb keeps only in-frame clonotypes and omits some of them. The sample includes about 97,000 clones, more than 70% of them seen just once. The starting material was peripheral blood, obtained on day 0 of AZD1222 vaccination. All receptors derive from an adult in good health. Each CDR3 is given with its conserved first and last residue. The D gene is left open where the match is weak. Some rows mark clone size as missing; the rest say once, few, many or name a class of expanded clone.

clone size	V gene	J gene	D gene	CDR3 protein	CDR3 DNA
.	TRBV7-2	TRBJ1-1	TRBD1	CASSRLGTGQNTEAFF	TGTGCCAGCAGCCGTTTAGGGACAGGACAGAACACTGAAGCTTTCTTT
medium-sized	TRBV10-2	TRBJ2-7	.	CASSESYEQYF	TGCGCCAGCAGTGAGTCCTACGAGCAGTACTTC
.	TRBV30	TRBJ1-4	TRBD1	CAWNRGREEKLFF	TGTGCCTGGAACAGGGGGCGGGAGGAAAAACTGTTTTTT
.	TRBV6-2/TRBV6-3	TRBJ2-7	TRBD1	CASSPTGTGGYEQYF	TGTGCCAGCAGTCCAACCGGGACAGGGGGGTACGAGCAGTACTTC
.	TRBV4-3	TRBJ1-6	.	CASSQDRGSFINSPLHF	TGCGCCAGCAGCCAAGATAGGGGATCCTTCATAAATTCACCCCTCCACTTT
.	TRBV4-1	TRBJ1-1	.	CASSQTDRLMNTEAFF	TGCGCCAGCAGCCAAACCGACAGGCTCATGAACACTGAAGCTTTCTTT
.	TRBV7-6	TRBJ1-1	.	CASSLEQGTTEAFF	TGTGCCAGCAGCTTGGAACAGGGAACCACTGAAGCTTTCTTT
few	TRBV3-1/TRBV3-2	TRBJ2-3	.	CASSQDLPDLGTDTQYF	TGTGCCAGCAGCCAAGATCTACCCGACTTGGGCACAGATACGCAGTATTTT
.	TRBV5-1	TRBJ1-2	.	CASSLRGTDGYGYTF	TGCGCCAGCAGCTTACGGGGAACAGACGGCTATGGCTACACCTTC
.	TRBV6-2/TRBV6-3	TRBJ1-4	.	CASSYSDGVNEKLFF	TGTGCCAGCAGTTACTCGGACGGTGTTAATGAAAAACTGTTTTTT
.	TRBV6-1	TRBJ1-2	.	CASSAPRSSSNYGYTF	TGTGCCAGCAGTGCCCCTCGGAGTTCTTCTAACTATGGCTACACCTTC
.	TRBV3-1/TRBV3-2	TRBJ2-7	TRBD2	CASSRERGGYEQYF	TGTGCCAGCAGCCGCGAGCGGGGGGGGTACGAGCAGTACTTC
once	TRBV12-3/TRBV12-4	TRBJ1-1	.	CASSHPGRGAFF	TGTGCCAGCAGTCACCCAGGGCGCGGAGCTTTCTTT
.	TRBV6-5	TRBJ2-1	.	CASRDPGLYNEQFF	TGTGCCAGCAGGGACCCGGGACTCTACAATGAGCAGTTCTTC
.	TRBV11-3	TRBJ1-1	.	CASSPRWGAGTEAFF	TGTGCCAGCAGCCCCCGGTGGGGGGCAGGTACTGAAGCTTTCTTT
.	TRBV6-5	TRBJ1-3	TRBD1	CASRGQTNTIYF	TGTGCCAGCAGGGGACAGACAAACACCATATATTTT
once	TRBV5-1	TRBJ2-5	.	CASSQDGYQETQYF	TGCGCCAGCAGCCAGGACGGGTACCAAGAGACCCAGTACTTC
.	TRBV19	TRBJ1-2	.	CASSKGYGYTF	TGTGCCAGTAGTAAGGGGTATGGCTACACCTTC
.	TRBV2	TRBJ1-2	TRBD1	CASSTRGQGLYGYTF	TGTGCCAGCAGTACCCGGGGACAGGGCCTCTATGGCTACACCTTC
.	TRBV14	TRBJ2-3	TRBD1	CASNGQGASDTQYF	TGTGCCAGCAACGGACAGGGGGCGTCAGATACGCAGTATTTT
few	TRBV2	TRBJ1-5	.	CASSDRIRPNQPQHF	TGTGCCAGCAGTGATCGGATCCGGCCAAATCAGCCCCAGCATTTT
once	TRBV19	TRBJ1-5	.	CASSVQRGNQPQHF	TGTGCCAGTAGTGTGCAGAGGGGCAATCAGCCCCAGCATTTT
.	TRBV19	TRBJ1-5	.	CASSWEGQPQHF	TGTGCCAGTAGTTGGGAGGGTCAGCCCCAGCATTTT
few	TRBV19	TRBJ1-1	.	CASSTIVNTEAFF	TGTGCCAGTAGTACCATAGTTAACACTGAAGCTTTCTTT
once	TRBV13	TRBJ1-2	TRBD1	CASSSRDRRNYGYTF	TGTGCCAGCAGCTCCCGGGACAGGAGGAACTATGGCTACACCTTC
.	TRBV7-3	TRBJ2-7	TRBD1	CASSFQPGQVYEQYF	TGTGCCAGCAGCTTTCAACCGGGACAGGTCTACGAGCAGTACTTC
.	TRBV7-2	TRBJ1-5	TRBD1	CASSLGTGRGNQPQHF	TGTGCCAGCAGCTTAGGGACAGGCAGGGGCAATCAGCCCCAGCATTTT
.	TRBV20-1	TRBJ1-6	.	CSASPGPNSPLHF	TGCAGTGCTAGTCCAGGGCCAAATTCACCCCTCCACTTT